This passage covers 4 T cell receptor beta chains from one sample sequenced in a study of blood T cell repertoires in COVID-19. Measured with immunoSEQ multiplex PCR; TCRdb has only the in-frame clones, and not every one. The table records about 180,000 clones, 89% of them present only once. What was sequenced was peripheral blood. These receptor sequences come from a man aged 18-30 years who had recovered from COVID-19.

The V call is TRBV6-6, the J call TRBJ1-1; unclear D gene. The V end lost 0 bases, the J end lost 3 bases, and 5 bases lay between the germline ends. Germline V gives CDR1 MNHNY, CDR2 SVGAGI (reference sequence). This CDR3 comprises 13 residues. This chain's CDR3 is CASSYSTDTEAFF. CDR3 sequence (DNA): TGTGCCAGCAGTTACTCAACGGACACTGAAGCTTTCTTT.

V is TRBV6-5 and J is TRBJ2-7; 10 bases align to TRBD1. Trimming removed 5 bases from V and 2 bases from J; junction bases left unmatched: 3. CDR1 and CDR2 (germline): MNHEY, SVGAGI. The CDR3 covers 14 residues. The CDR3 loop is CASSMGQGTYEQYF. As DNA, the CDR3 is TGTGCCAGCAGTATGGGACAGGGGACCTACGAGCAGTACTTC.

This clone was counted between two and nine times. CDR3 region: CASSGDSHLYEQYF. As DNA, the CDR3 is TGTGCCAGCAGTGGGGACAGCCACCTCTACGAGCAGTACTTC. The chain joins TRBV2 to TRBJ2-7, with TRBD1 identical over 7 bases. V lost 4 bases, J lost 3 bases, and 6 bases stayed unmatched. The V gene's germline CDR1 is SNHLY and CDR2 FYNNEI. CDR3 size: 14 residues.

As for this clone: The junction differs from germline at one of its ends, possibly a read error. V usage is TRBV2 and J usage is TRBJ1-4; D is unresolved. CDR1 and CDR2 (germline): SNHLY, FYNNEI. The CDR3 covers 11 residues. The CDR3 sequence: CASSERRTWRF. In DNA, the CDR3 is TGTGCCAGCAGTGAAAGGAGGACGTGGCGTTTT. Variable domain in full (rest from reference TRBV2 and TRBJ1-4): EPEVTQTPSHQVTQMGQEVILRCVPISNHLYFYWYRQILGQKVEFLVSFYNNEISEKSEIFDDQFSVERPDGSNFTLKIRSTKLEDSAMYFCASSERRTWRFGSGTQLSVL.